A selection of T cell receptor beta chains follows, all from one sample in a study of blood T cells in healthy people across ages. TCRdb reprocessed the 5' RACE reads with MiXCR, giving one entry per CDR3 protein. The table includes about 1.6 million distinct CDR3 sequences, 30% to 35% detected once. The sequenced material came from blood. These receptors were obtained from a young woman in good health. The CDR3 runs from the conserved cysteine through the conserved F or W. A D gene is named only where the DNA matches it firmly. Some rows mark clone size as missing; the rest say once, few, many or name a class of expanded clone.

D gene: -
V gene: TRBV7-3
clone size: few
J gene: TRBJ2-7
CDR3 DNA: TGTGCCAGCAGCTTAGTGATATCCTCCGAGCAGTACTTC
CDR3 protein: CASSLVISSEQYF

D gene: TRBD2
V gene: TRBV4-2
clone size: many
J gene: TRBJ2-1
CDR3 DNA: TGTGCCAGCAGCCAAGCGACTAGCGGGGGGGCTGAGCAGTTCTTC
CDR3 protein: CASSQATSGGAEQFF

D gene: TRBD2
V gene: TRBV28
clone size: few
J gene: TRBJ2-7
CDR3 DNA: TGTGCCAGCAGTTTATTACTAGCGGGAGCCTACGAGCAGTACTTC
CDR3 protein: CASSLLLAGAYEQYF

D gene: TRBD2
V gene: TRBV4-1
clone size: -
J gene: TRBJ2-3
CDR3 DNA: TGCGCCAGCAGAGGAGCGGGGGGCGGGACAGATACGCAGTATTTT
CDR3 protein: CASRGAGGGTDTQYF

D gene: TRBD2
V gene: TRBV4-1
clone size: -
J gene: TRBJ2-5
CDR3 DNA: TGCGCCAGCAGCCAAGTATTGTCTAGCGGGGGTTCAGAGACCCAGTACTTC
CDR3 protein: CASSQVLSSGGSETQYF

D gene: -
V gene: TRBV5-6
clone size: -
J gene: TRBJ2-7
CDR3 DNA: TGTGCCAGCAAGATGAGTCAACTTCTGGACTACGAGCAGTACTTC
CDR3 protein: CASKMSQLLDYEQYF

D gene: TRBD2
V gene: TRBV5-8
clone size: -
J gene: TRBJ2-3
CDR3 DNA: TGTGCCAGCAGCCTGGGACTATGGAACACAGATACGCAGTATTTT
CDR3 protein: CASSLGLWNTDTQYF

D gene: -
V gene: TRBV14
clone size: few
J gene: TRBJ2-1
CDR3 DNA: TGTGCCAGCAGCCAAATAGGGTCGACTAGAGCATACAATGAGCAGTTCTTC
CDR3 protein: CASSQIGSTRAYNEQFF

D gene: -
V gene: TRBV9
clone size: few
J gene: TRBJ2-1
CDR3 DNA: TGTGCCAGCAGCACCCGGACTGGCGATGAGCAGTTCTTC
CDR3 protein: CASSTRTGDEQFF

D gene: TRBD2
V gene: TRBV20-1
clone size: -
J gene: TRBJ2-7
CDR3 DNA: TGCAGTGCTAGAGTGGGCGGGGGTCAAACGGCCCAGTACTTC
CDR3 protein: CSARVGGGQTAQYF

D gene: -
V gene: TRBV12-3/TRBV12-4
clone size: -
J gene: TRBJ2-7
CDR3 DNA: TGTGCCAGCAGTTTGGCGGCGGAATACGAGCAGTACTTC
CDR3 protein: CASSLAAEYEQYF

D gene: TRBD1
V gene: TRBV10-3
clone size: few
J gene: TRBJ1-1
CDR3 DNA: TGTGCCATCAGTGGGACAGGGAACACTGAAGCTTTCTTT
CDR3 protein: CAISGTGNTEAFF

D gene: -
V gene: TRBV9
clone size: few
J gene: TRBJ2-4
CDR3 DNA: TGTGCCAGCAGCGTAGAGGGCGGCGCCAAAAACATTCAGTACTTC
CDR3 protein: CASSVEGGAKNIQYF

D gene: TRBD1
V gene: TRBV12-3/TRBV12-4
clone size: -
J gene: TRBJ1-1
CDR3 DNA: TGTGCCAGCAGTTTTCAGTCGGCAGGGGGTGAAGCTTTCTTT
CDR3 protein: CASSFQSAGGEAFF

D gene: TRBD2
V gene: TRBV20-1
clone size: once
J gene: TRBJ2-1
CDR3 DNA: TGCAGTGCTAGAGATTTTGGGGGAGGGCCGAGTGAGCAGTTCTTC
CDR3 protein: CSARDFGGGPSEQFF

D gene: TRBD1
V gene: TRBV5-1
clone size: few
J gene: TRBJ2-5
CDR3 DNA: TGCGCCAGCAGCTTGTACGTGGACAGGGGACAAGAGACCCAGTACTTC
CDR3 protein: CASSLYVDRGQETQYF

D gene: TRBD1
V gene: TRBV4-1
clone size: -
J gene: TRBJ2-1
CDR3 DNA: TGCGCCAGCAGCTCTCGACAGGGGGCCGAGCAGTTCTTC
CDR3 protein: CASSSRQGAEQFF

D gene: TRBD1
V gene: TRBV18
clone size: once
J gene: TRBJ2-2
CDR3 DNA: TGTGCCAGCTCACCACAGGGGGCGGCCGCCGAGGAGCTGTTTTTT
CDR3 protein: CASSPQGAAAEELFF

D gene: TRBD1
V gene: TRBV6-2/TRBV6-3
clone size: few
J gene: TRBJ1-6
CDR3 DNA: TGTGCCAGCAGTATCGGGACAGGCCCACCCCTCCACTTT
CDR3 protein: CASSIGTGPPLHF

D gene: TRBD2
V gene: TRBV20-1
clone size: -
J gene: TRBJ2-3
CDR3 DNA: TGCAGTGCTGCCCTTGGAAGCGGGAGGTCTGATACGCAGTATTTT
CDR3 protein: CSAALGSGRSDTQYF

D gene: -
V gene: TRBV4-1
clone size: many
J gene: TRBJ1-4
CDR3 DNA: TGCGCCAGCAGCCCCTGGTCCGGAGGTAGTGAAAAACTGTTTTTT
CDR3 protein: CASSPWSGGSEKLFF

D gene: TRBD2
V gene: TRBV7-9
clone size: few
J gene: TRBJ2-5
CDR3 DNA: TGTGCCAGCAGCCCGGGCCGGGGAGGGCCGGAAGAGACCCAGTACTTC
CDR3 protein: CASSPGRGGPEETQYF

D gene: -
V gene: TRBV20-1
clone size: -
J gene: TRBJ2-5
CDR3 DNA: TGCAGTGCTATCATGGGGTCGAGGGGACGACAAGAGACCCAGTACTTC
CDR3 protein: CSAIMGSRGRQETQYF

D gene: -
V gene: TRBV7-9
clone size: -
J gene: TRBJ2-3
CDR3 DNA: TGTGCCAGCAGCCCCCGCTTTGATGACACAGATACGCAGTATTTT
CDR3 protein: CASSPRFDDTDTQYF

D gene: -
V gene: TRBV20-1
clone size: -
J gene: TRBJ1-1
CDR3 DNA: TGCAGTGTACCGGGGATGGCGAACACTGAAGCTTTCTTT
CDR3 protein: CSVPGMANTEAFF

D gene: -
V gene: TRBV29-1
clone size: few
J gene: TRBJ1-2
CDR3 DNA: TGCAGCGTCCCCGGGGGACTAGGTGGCTACACCTTC
CDR3 protein: CSVPGGLGGYTF

D gene: TRBD1
V gene: TRBV4-1
clone size: few
J gene: TRBJ2-7
CDR3 DNA: TGCGCCAGCAGCCCGCGGACAGGGGGTAAGGAGACCCGGTACTTC
CDR3 protein: CASSPRTGGKETRYF

D gene: -
V gene: TRBV10-3
clone size: few
J gene: TRBJ1-4
CDR3 DNA: TGTGCCACGACCAGTGACAGGTTTAATGAAAAACTGTTTTTT
CDR3 protein: CATTSDRFNEKLFF

D gene: -
V gene: TRBV10-3
clone size: -
J gene: TRBJ2-1
CDR3 DNA: TGTGCCATCAATAAACTAGAGAGGGGCAATGAGCAGTTCTTC
CDR3 protein: CAINKLERGNEQFF

D gene: -
V gene: TRBV6-1
clone size: few
J gene: TRBJ1-2
CDR3 DNA: TGTGCCAGCAGGGAGTATTCTAACTATGGCTACACCTTC
CDR3 protein: CASREYSNYGYTF

D gene: TRBD2
V gene: TRBV6-2/TRBV6-3
clone size: few
J gene: TRBJ2-5
CDR3 DNA: TGTGCCAGCAGTCGCGGGACTAGCGGTACCCAAGTGGAGACCCAGTACTTC
CDR3 protein: CASSRGTSGTQVETQYF

D gene: -
V gene: TRBV28
clone size: -
J gene: TRBJ2-7
CDR3 DNA: TGTGCCAGTTTCGACCGGGCGTCCTACGAGCAGTACTTC
CDR3 protein: CASFDRASYEQYF

D gene: -
V gene: TRBV7-9
clone size: -
J gene: TRBJ2-7
CDR3 DNA: TGTGCCAGCAGCCCTAAGCAAGGGGTAGGATACGAGCAGTACTTC
CDR3 protein: CASSPKQGVGYEQYF

D gene: TRBD2
V gene: TRBV28
clone size: -
J gene: TRBJ2-7
CDR3 DNA: TGTGCCAGCAGCTCCTACGCTAGCGGGAGGATCTACGAGCAGTACTTC
CDR3 protein: CASSSYASGRIYEQYF

D gene: -
V gene: TRBV28
clone size: -
J gene: TRBJ1-5
CDR3 DNA: TGTGCCAGCAGCCCGCCTGGACAGCTCAATCAGCCCCAGCATTTT
CDR3 protein: CASSPPGQLNQPQHF

D gene: -
V gene: TRBV10-3
clone size: many
J gene: TRBJ2-7
CDR3 DNA: TGTGCCATCAGTGACAGGGGGGGCGAGCAGTACTTC
CDR3 protein: CAISDRGGEQYF